The rows below give T cell receptor beta chains drawn from one sample of a study of cytomegalovirus exposure and HLA in healthy donors. Assay: immunoSEQ multiplex PCR; the TCRdb copy retains only in-frame clones and omits some. The data hold around 150,000 clones, with less than 85% observed a single time. What was sequenced was PBMCs. These receptors originate from a man aged 35-49 years in good health and CMV-seropositive. Both conserved end residues are part of each CDR3.

j_call v_call cdr3_aa
TRBJ1-4 TRBV4-3 CASSVDSLFNEKLFF
TRBJ2-3 TRBV29-1 CSVDRDRWDTDTQYF
TRBJ2-7 TRBV7-2 CASSLETSYRGNEQYF
TRBJ2-5 TRBV7-9 CASSLRTSGGVQETRYF
TRBJ2-4 TRBV6-5 CASSPLTGGGDIQYF
TRBJ2-7 TRBV11-2 CASSLVRLAGHEQYF
TRBJ2-3 TRBV5-1 CASSFFSRQGRADTQYF
TRBJ2-7 TRBV11-3 CASSWVTGLSEQYF
TRBJ1-4 TRBV4-2 CASSQRPRNPSEKLFF
TRBJ1-1 TRBV10-3 CAITLNLSPNTEAFF
TRBJ1-4 TRBV7-9 CASSQDRGTNEKLFF
TRBJ1-5 TRBV27 CASSPPGTSNSNQPQHF
TRBJ1-2 TRBV4-1 CASSQDPQGNYGYTF
TRBJ1-2 TRBV18 CANSPPLGGSGYTF
TRBJ1-1 TRBV19 CASGQGMNTEAFF
TRBJ1-3 TRBV5-1 CASSAAGNTIYF